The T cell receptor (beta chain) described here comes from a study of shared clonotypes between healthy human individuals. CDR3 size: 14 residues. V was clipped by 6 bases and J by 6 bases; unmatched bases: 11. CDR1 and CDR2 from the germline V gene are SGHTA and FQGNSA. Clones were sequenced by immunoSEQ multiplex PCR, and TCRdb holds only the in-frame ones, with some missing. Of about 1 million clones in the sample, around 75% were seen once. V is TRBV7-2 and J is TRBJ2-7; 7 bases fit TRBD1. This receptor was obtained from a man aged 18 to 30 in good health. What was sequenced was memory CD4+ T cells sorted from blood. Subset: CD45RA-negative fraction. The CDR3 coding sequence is TGTGCCAGCAGTTCGACAGGGTCTCTTGGCGAGCAGTACTTC. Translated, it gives CASSSTGSLGEQYF.